What follows are 25 T cell receptor beta chains derived from one specimen sequenced in a study of T-cell reconstitution after alpha-beta-depleted transplantation in children listed by TCRdb under 2016. Per the publication, the treatment or condition label means: allogeneic hematopoietic cell transplantation with graft depleted of TCRalphabeta T cells and CD19 B cells. Libraries were built with PCR. The sequencer was an Illumina HiSeq 2500. To normalize quantification of the TCRbeta repertoire, the TCR libraries were built with molecular barcoding that relied on unique molecular identifiers. TCRdb reran the public reads through fastp at Q25 and MiXCR, keeping productive beta chains. Merged by CDR3 protein, the rows form single entries marked with the most common genes and DNA. The sample table holds roughly 400,000 distinct CDR3 sequences, of which roughly 44% were seen once. The ten biggest clones cover 25% to 30% of the sample.

This sample comprised PBMCs, obtained before TCRalphabeta/CD19-depleted stem cell transplant. The receptors shown here come from a girl aged 2 to 9 with aplastic anemia, due to receive a stem cell transplant.

This clonotype came up a few times. V is TRBV20-1 and J is TRBJ2-1; D is undetermined. This CDR3 has 12 residues. The germline V and J ends were trimmed by 4 bases and 2 bases, with 6 bases remaining between them. Germline CDR1 DFQATT, CDR2 SNEGSKA (reference sequence). The CDR3 coding sequence is TGCAGTGCTACTGATGCCTACAATGAGCAGTTCTTC. Encoded protein: CSATDAYNEQFF.

This clonotype showed up just a few times. This chain connects TRBV27 to TRBJ2-1, with D possibly being TRBD2 (7 bases). Trimming left V 6 bases short and J 10 bases short, with 19 bases between. The germline V gene encodes CDR1 MNHEY and CDR2 SMNVEV (reference sequence). The CDR3 runs to 14 residues. DNA for the CDR3: TGTGCCAGCAGCCTCGAGGTGGGGGGGCAAGAGCAGTTCTTC. Protein: CASSLEVGGQEQFF.

For the CDR3, the DNA is TGTGCCAGCAGTTACTCGAAGGGGAGGGACACTGAAGCTTTCTTT. This translates into CASSYSKGRDTEAFF. The rearrangement uses TRBV6-5 and TRBJ1-1, with D maybe TRBD1 (5 bases). V was pared by 0 bases and J by 3 bases, with 11 bases between. This CDR3 has 15 amino acids. Germline V gene lookup returns CDR1 MNHEY and CDR2 SVGAGI.

J is TRBJ2-1 and V is TRBV2; D unclear. CDR1 is SNHLY and CDR2 is FYNNEI in the germline V gene. The CDR3 totals 18 residues. Trimming took 7 bases from V and 2 from J, leaving 24 bases between them. CDR3 DNA sequence: TGTGCCAGCATATCGGGTGATGGGCGGCCAACCACCTACAATGAGCAGTTCTTC. It translates to CASISGDGRPTTYNEQFF. Together with reference TRBV2 and TRBJ2-1, the CDR3 gives the full variable domain: EPEVTQTPSHQVTQMGQEVILRCVPISNHLYFYWYRQILGQKVEFLVSFYNNEISEKSEIFDDQFSVERPDGSNFTLKIRSTKLEDSAMYFCASISGDGRPTTYNEQFFGPGTRLTVL.

This clonotype was seen repeatedly, ten times or more. The chain recombines TRBV12-3 or TRBV12-4 with TRBJ1-1, with a weak D call TRBD1 (6 bases). Trimming took off 6 bases at V and 0 bases at J, with 14 bases between the two ends. This CDR3 comprises 15 residues. The CDR3 reads CASRRTVTLNTEAFF. The CDR3 bases are TGTGCCAGCAGGCGGACAGTTACCTTGAACACTGAAGCTTTCTTT.

V usage is TRBV5-5 and J usage is TRBJ2-3, with D possibly TRBD2 on 6 matching bases. Deletions cut 4 bases from V and 1 base from J, with 16 bases between. Germline V gene data show CDR1 as SGHKS and CDR2 as YYEKEE (reference sequence). The CDR3 has 16 amino acids. CDR3 loop: CASSRPSPGGTDTQYF. CDR3 in DNA: TGTGCCAGCAGCAGACCTTCCCCGGGGGGCACAGATACGCAGTATTTT.

The chain carries TRBV7-2 and TRBJ2-7; TRBD2 agrees at 11 bases. Trimming removed 1 base from V and 4 bases from J; junction bases left unmatched: 6. Looked up from germline, CDR1 is SGHTA and CDR2 is FQGNSA. This CDR3 contains 16 residues. CDR3 loop: CASSLVAGLAGYEQYF. The CDR3 nucleotides are TGTGCCAGCAGCTTAGTGGCAGGACTAGCGGGTTACGAGCAGTACTTC.

This clonotype was found many times. The chain links TRBV12-3 or TRBV12-4 to TRBJ2-1; TRBD1 matches 7 bases. This CDR3 is built from 14 residues. V shed 3 bases and J 8 bases; nucleotides not matched to a gene: 7. DNA for the CDR3: TGTGCCAGCAGTTTGACAGGGAAGAAGCATGAGCAGTTCTTC. Translated: CASSLTGKKHEQFF.

V is TRBV29-1 and J is TRBJ2-7; D is uncertain. The CDR3 has 13 residues. Germline V gives CDR1 SQVTM, CDR2 ANQGSEA. V shed 5 bases and J shed 0 bases, with 11 bases lying between them. Written as DNA, the CDR3 is TGCAGCGTTTCGGTCACGGACTCCTACGAGCAGTACTTC. Amino acid sequence: CSVSVTDSYEQYF.

The J gene is TRBJ2-5, the V gene TRBV29-1, with 7 nucleotides matching TRBD2. The CDR3 is 18 residues long. V lost 0 bases to trimming and J lost 3 bases; unmatched junction nucleotides: 16. Germline CDR1 is SQVTM and CDR2 is ANQGSEA. The CDR3 DNA sequence: TGCAGCGTTGAAGAGTTAGGACTAGAATCGGGAGAGAAAGAGACCCAGTACTTC. Residues: CSVEELGLESGEKETQYF.

The V call is TRBV12-3 or TRBV12-4, the J call TRBJ2-1; the match to TRBD2 covers 8 bases. V dropped 7 bases and J dropped 6; count of bases not matched to a gene: 8. There are 14 residues in the CDR3. The CDR3 here is CASMRAGGPNEQFF. In nucleotides, the CDR3 is TGTGCCAGCATGAGGGCGGGGGGCCCCAATGAGCAGTTCTTC.

The chain joins TRBV5-5 to TRBJ1-5, with no clear D. The CDR3 has 17 residues. Germline V gene lookup returns CDR1 SGHKS and CDR2 YYEKEE (reference sequence). Trimming stripped 0 bases from V and 1 base from J, with 14 bases between. CDR3 nucleotides: TGTGCCAGCAGCTTGGAGCCGACGCTCAGGAGCAATCAGCCCCAGCATTTT. Protein sequence: CASSLEPTLRSNQPQHF.

This clonotype was recorded many times. This chain uses TRBV12-3 or TRBV12-4 with TRBJ2-5; D is unclear. Trimming pared 4 bases from V and 5 bases from J, leaving 8 bases between. The CDR3 spans 12 residues. The CDR3 DNA reads as TGTGCCAGCAGTTCGAGTCGGGAGACCCAGTACTTC. Translated, it gives CASSSSRETQYF.

V usage is TRBV28 and J usage is TRBJ2-5; D is uncertain. Germline lookup yields CDR1 MDHEN and CDR2 SYDVKM. V dropped 9 bases and J dropped 5 bases, with 13 bases sitting between them. There are 12 residues in the CDR3. The CDR3 spells CASTTSSETQYF. CDR3 bases: TGTGCCAGTACTACGAGTTCGGAGACCCAGTACTTC.

This chain connects TRBV6-5 to TRBJ1-4; 7 nucleotides match TRBD1. Germline V gene lookup returns CDR1 MNHEY and CDR2 SVGAGI. The CDR3 has 16 amino acids. V lost 1 base to trimming and J lost 7 bases; unmatched junction nucleotides: 9. The DNA of the CDR3 is TGTGCCAGCAGTTACTATTTGGAGGGGGCGAGTGAAAAACTGTTTTTT. Protein product: CASSYYLEGASEKLFF.

The chain employs TRBV11-3 and TRBJ2-1; 9 bases agree with TRBD2. The germline CDR1 and CDR2 sequences are SGHNT and YENEEA. After removal of 5 bases from V and 1 base from J, the junction contained 3 bases not matched to a gene. CDR3 size: 15 residues. The CDR3 sequence: CASSASGRSYNEQFF. Written as DNA, the CDR3 is TGTGCCAGCAGCGCAAGCGGGAGGTCCTACAATGAGCAGTTCTTC.

The chain couples TRBV6-1 to TRBJ2-3, with 7 bases that match TRBD1. V shed 6 bases and J 2 bases; nucleotides not matched to a gene: 8. This CDR3 is built from 15 residues. Germline-derived CDR1 and CDR2 are MNHNS and SASEGT. Here the CDR3 reads CASSQFGTATDTQYF. As DNA, the CDR3 is TGTGCCAGCAGCCAATTCGGGACAGCCACAGATACGCAGTATTTT.

The chain combines TRBV7-6 with TRBJ2-1; 10 positions match TRBD2. V shed 2 bases and J 9 bases; nucleotides not matched to a gene: 4. This CDR3 is built from 14 residues. Germline CDR1 reads SGHVS; CDR2 reads FNYEAQ. The CDR3 loop is CASSLRTSGREQFF. The CDR3 coding sequence is TGTGCCAGCAGCTTAAGGACTAGCGGTCGTGAGCAGTTCTTC.

This rearrangement joins TRBV6-1 to TRBJ1-1; D unresolved. Trimming cost V 5 bases and J 3 bases, with 10 bases left between them. CDR1 MNHNS and CDR2 SASEGT come from the germline V gene. The CDR3 runs 13 residues. In DNA form, the CDR3 reads TGTGCCAGCAGTAGGGAGAGGGACACTGAAGCTTTCTTT. Translation: CASSRERDTEAFF.

This chain joins TRBV30 and TRBJ2-1; D unresolved. The V end was cut by 6 bases, the J end by 8 bases, with 14 bases between. The CDR3 is 12 residues long. Germline V gene lookup returns CDR1 GTSNPN and CDR2 SVGIG (reference sequence). The CDR3 DNA is TGTGCCTGCTCCGATCTTGGCGATGAGCAGTTCTTC. It codes for CACSDLGDEQFF.

This clonotype appeared a few times. The CDR3 reads CASSPNASRASNEKLFF. The CDR3 coding sequence is TGTGCCAGCTCACCAAACGCCTCCAGGGCCTCAAATGAAAAACTGTTTTTT. The chain couples TRBV18 to TRBJ1-4, with TRBD1 as a possible D gene (5 bases). Germline V gene data show CDR1 as KGHSH and CDR2 as LQKENI. The CDR3 consists of 17 residues. V was clipped by 2 bases and J by 5 bases, with 18 bases between them.

V is TRBV12-3 or TRBV12-4 and J is TRBJ1-6, with D possibly TRBD1 on 6 matching bases. The CDR3 has 16 amino acids. Trimming cost V 10 bases and J 9 bases, with 25 bases left between them. CDR3 sequence reads: CATKKGGGPFGSPLHF. The DNA for the CDR3 is TGTGCCACAAAGAAAGGGGGGGGACCATTTGGTTCACCCCTCCACTTT.

J is TRBJ1-5 and V is TRBV20-1; D unclear. The CDR3 length is 14 residues. Germline V gene lookup returns CDR1 DFQATT and CDR2 SNEGSKA (reference sequence). V lost 6 bases to trimming and J lost 7 bases, with 19 bases between them. CDR3 protein: CSASPLRVGQPQHF. Written as DNA, the CDR3 is TGCAGTGCGAGTCCCCTAAGGGTCGGGCAGCCCCAGCATTTT.

The rearrangement links TRBV5-6 to TRBJ2-7; 9 nucleotides agree with TRBD1. Losses at the gene ends were 2 bases for V and 1 base for J; bases not matched to a gene: 7. The CDR3 loop spans 16 amino acids. The V gene's germline CDR1 is SGHDT and CDR2 YYEEEE. CDR3 loop: CASSFLQGAPSYEQYF. The CDR3 DNA sequence: TGTGCCAGCAGCTTCCTACAGGGGGCCCCATCCTACGAGCAGTACTTC. Together with reference TRBV5-6 and TRBJ2-7, the CDR3 gives the full variable domain: DAGVTQSPTHLIKTRGQQVTLRCSPKSGHDTVSWYQQALGQGPQFIFQYYEEEERQRGNFPDRFSGHQFPNYSSELNVNALLLGDSALYLCASSFLQGAPSYEQYFGPGTRLTVT.

The chain combines TRBV12-3 or TRBV12-4 with TRBJ1-1, with TRBD1 identical over 8 bases. The CDR3 extends over 14 amino acids. Trimming at V came to 6 bases and at J to 4 bases, leaving 7 bases not matched to a gene. The DNA for the CDR3 is TGTGCCAGCAGGTCCTCAGGGGGCGGCACTGAAGCTTTCTTT. This encodes CASRSSGGGTEAFF.